The 29 T cell receptor beta chains below were found in one sample sequenced in a study of blood T cell repertoires in COVID-19. Clones were read by immunoSEQ multiplex PCR, and TCRdb kept only the in-frame ones, dropping some. Of 100,000 to 140,000 clones listed, about 87% are singletons. The source material was peripheral blood. These receptors were taken from a man between 50 and 59 years old with active or convalescent COVID-19.

This rearrangement joins TRBV6-2 or TRBV6-3 to TRBJ2-7; TRBD2 might be the D (6 bases). Trimming cost V 2 bases and J 0 bases, with 14 bases left between them. The CDR3 contains 16 residues. Germline CDR1 MNHEY, CDR2 SVGEGT. CDR3 in amino acids: CASSYDWDLSSYEQYF. The DNA of the CDR3 is TGTGCCAGCAGTTACGACTGGGACTTGAGCTCCTACGAGCAGTACTTC.

The chain links TRBV18 to TRBJ1-3; TRBD1 matches 9 bases. CDR1 is KGHSH and CDR2 is LQKENI in the germline V gene. Trimming at V came to 0 bases and at J to 1 base, leaving 4 bases not matched to a gene. This CDR3 is 17 amino acids long. Written as DNA, the CDR3 is TGTGCCAGCTCACCACCTAACGGACAGGGGTCTGGAAACACCATATATTTT. Protein: CASSPPNGQGSGNTIYF.

This chain's CDR3 is CSVETRTGVIPEAFF. Here the CDR3 DNA reads TGCAGCGTTGAAACCCGGACAGGGGTCATACCTGAAGCTTTCTTT. The V call is TRBV29-1, the J call TRBJ1-1; 9 bases agree with TRBD1. The CDR3 spans 15 residues. The junction had 10 bases not matched to a gene; V was cut back by 2 bases and J by 6 bases. Germline lookup yields CDR1 SQVTM and CDR2 ANQGSEA.

The chain combines TRBV5-1 with TRBJ2-7; 8 nucleotides align to TRBD1. The germline gives CDR1 SGHRS, CDR2 YFSETQ. With V trimmed by 4 bases and J by 3 bases, 3 bases remained unmatched. CDR3 size: 13 residues. The CDR3 bases are TGCGCCAGCAGCGATGGACAGGGCTACGAGCAGTACTTC. Protein product: CASSDGQGYEQYF.

The V gene is TRBV28, the J gene TRBJ2-7, with 11 nucleotides matching TRBD2. The CDR3 has 15 amino acids. Unmatched junction bases numbered 5, after V lost 5 bases and J lost 2 bases. Germline assignment: CDR1 MDHEN and CDR2 SYDVKM. CDR3 nucleotides: TGTGCCAGCAGTGTGGGACTAGCGGTTACCTACGAGCAGTACTTC. Translated, it gives CASSVGLAVTYEQYF.

This clone was seen a single time. This rearrangement joins TRBV30 to TRBJ2-3; weak D call: TRBD2 (6 bases). The length of the CDR3 is 14 residues. The ends were cut back, 3 bases at V and 4 bases at J, with 14 bases in the middle. Germline CDR1 is GTSNPN and CDR2 is SVGIG (reference sequence). CDR3 DNA sequence: TGTGCCTGGAGAATTGGGGGGTTTGCAGATACGCAGTATTTT. Protein product: CAWRIGGFADTQYF.

In its sample, this clone was seen once. The V call is TRBV28, the J call TRBJ2-6; D gene uncertain. The CDR3 sequence is 18 residues long. Between the trimmed V and J ends, which lost 10 bases and 0 bases, there was a span of 22 bases. Per germline, CDR1 MDHEN and CDR2 SYDVKM. The CDR3: CATESSGQSLSGANVLTF. CDR3 coding DNA: TGTGCCACCGAATCCTCTGGGCAGTCTCTCTCTGGGGCCAACGTCCTGACTTTC.

V and J are TRBV12-3 or TRBV12-4 and TRBJ1-5, with a weak D call TRBD1 (6 bases). CDR3 length equals 13 residues. V dropped 6 bases and J dropped 6 bases, with 12 bases sitting between them. The CDR3 reads CASRQGLGQPQHF. The CDR3 bases are TGTGCCAGCAGACAGGGTCTTGGTCAGCCCCAGCATTTT.

This clone was detected a few times. Being one base from a much bigger clone, this may be a read error. In the same sample, other DNA sequences code for this CDR3. The V gene is TRBV7-9, the J gene TRBJ2-1; D gene uncertain. Trimming stripped 1 base from V and 8 bases from J, with 6 bases between. The germline CDR1 and CDR2 sequences are SEHNR and FQNEAQ (reference sequence). The CDR3 loop spans 12 amino acids. This CDR3 reads CASSLVRDEQFF. The CDR3 DNA reads TGTGCCAGCAGCTTAGTACGGGATGAGCAGTTCTTC.

This chain uses TRBV6-1 with TRBJ1-3; the D is unclear. The germline V gene encodes CDR1 MNHNS and CDR2 SASEGT. The length of the CDR3 is 15 residues. Trimming removed 0 bases from V and 0 bases from J, with 6 bases in between. CDR3 in DNA: TGTGCCAGCAGTGAAGCACTCCCCTCTGGAAACACCATATATTTT. Amino acids: CASSEALPSGNTIYF.

This clone has a count of ten or more. The CDR3 reads CASSDRQGRTDTQYF. DNA of the CDR3: TGTGCCAGCAGTGACCGACAGGGGCGCACAGATACGCAGTATTTT. The genes are TRBV27 and TRBJ2-3; TRBD1 agrees at 8 bases. CDR1 is MNHEY, CDR2 SMNVEV, per germline (reference sequence). This CDR3 has 15 residues. The J segment lost 1 base and the V segment lost 5 bases, leaving 5 bases of the junction unmatched.

The rearrangement links TRBV14 to TRBJ1-2, with a tentative D call TRBD1 (5 bases). The CDR3 consists of 15 residues. CDR1 SGHDN and CDR2 FVKESK come from the germline V gene. Trimming left V 1 base short and J 7 bases short, with 16 bases between. This CDR3 reads CASSQVGGWILGYTF. CDR3 nucleotides: TGTGCCAGCAGCCAAGTTGGGGGGTGGATCCTTGGCTACACCTTC.

J is TRBJ2-7 and V is TRBV7-9; 11 nucleotides align to TRBD2. Per the germline V gene, CDR1 is SEHNR and CDR2 is FQNEAQ (reference sequence). This CDR3 has 15 amino acids. The V segment lost 4 bases and the J segment 7 bases; nucleotides outside the gene matches: 9. In nucleotides, the CDR3 is TGTGCCAGCAGCTCCCCTAGCGGGAGGCCGAGGGAGCAGTACTTC. This translates into CASSSPSGRPREQYF.

The chain is built from TRBV27 and TRBJ1-5; possibly TRBD1 for D (5 bases). Germline V lookup: CDR1 MNHEY, CDR2 SMNVEV (reference sequence). This CDR3 is built from 14 residues. The V gene lost 5 bases and the J gene lost 5 bases, with 13 bases spanning the gap. CDR3 sequence: CASSASRGDQPQHF. CDR3 nucleotide sequence: TGTGCCAGCAGTGCCTCCCGGGGGGATCAGCCCCAGCATTTT.

This sequence joins TRBV28 and TRBJ2-3, with TRBD1 matching over 8 bases. The CDR3 runs 15 residues. Trimming removed 5 bases from V and 2 bases from J; junction bases left unmatched: 6. Germline CDR1 and CDR2: MDHEN and SYDVKM. The CDR3 DNA sequence: TGTGCCAGCAGTAAGGACAGGGTCGACACAGATACGCAGTATTTT. It encodes CASSKDRVDTDTQYF. The variable domain in full, completed from reference TRBV28 and TRBJ2-3, reads DVKVTQSSRYLVKRTGEKVFLECVQDMDHENMFWYRQDPGLGLRLIYFSYDVKMKEKGDIPEGYSVSREKKERFSLILESASTNQTSMYLCASSKDRVDTDTQYFGPGTRLTVL.

The CDR3 here is CASSVPGENVYNEQFF. The CDR3 DNA reads TGTGCCAGCAGCGTCCCAGGGGAAAACGTCTACAATGAGCAGTTCTTC. This chain uses TRBV6-2 or TRBV6-3 with TRBJ2-1; perhaps TRBD1 as D (6 bases). Germline values: CDR1 MNHEY, CDR2 SVGEGT. The CDR3 consists of 16 residues. V was trimmed by 6 bases and J by 3 bases, leaving 18 bases between them.

The chain joins TRBV7-9 to TRBJ2-6; tentative D call: TRBD1 (5 bases). The CDR3 runs 17 residues. V lost 6 bases to trimming and J lost 3 bases, with 18 bases between them. Per the germline V gene, CDR1 is SEHNR and CDR2 is FQNEAQ (reference sequence). The CDR3 DNA sequence: TGTGCCAGCAGGCGTTCAGGGCCACGTAGTGGGGCCAACGTCCTGACTTTC. This encodes CASRRSGPRSGANVLTF.

This clone was observed a single time. The chain links TRBV18 to TRBJ2-3; D unclear. CDR1 and CDR2 (germline): KGHSH, LQKENI. Trimming left V 0 bases short and J 6 bases short, with 10 bases between. The length of the CDR3 is 14 residues. CDR3 sequence (DNA): TGTGCCAGCTCACCACCGGTGGGCCTGGATACGCAGTATTTT. It is translated as CASSPPVGLDTQYF.

The chain links TRBV10-3 to TRBJ2-7; 7 bases line up with TRBD2. There are 13 residues in the CDR3. The germline V gene encodes CDR1 ENHRY and CDR2 SYGVKD. The V and J ends lost 6 bases and 5 bases, in that order; junction bases with no gene match: 7. CDR3: CAISPGTINEQYF. The DNA for the CDR3 is TGTGCCATCAGCCCAGGGACTATAAACGAGCAGTACTTC.

This sequence joins TRBV7-9 and TRBJ2-6, with D perhaps TRBD2 (6 bases). V dropped 4 bases and J dropped 6 bases, with 22 bases sitting between them. There are 18 residues in the CDR3. Germline CDR1 reads SEHNR; CDR2 reads FQNEAQ (reference sequence). As DNA, the CDR3 is TGTGCCAGCAGCTCCGGGAGCGGAAGGTTCGGTTCGGCCAACGTCCTGACTTTC. Translating it yields CASSSGSGRFGSANVLTF.

This chain links TRBV13 with TRBJ2-5; 10 bases map to TRBD2. CDR1 PRHDT and CDR2 FYEKMQ come from the germline V gene (reference sequence). The CDR3 consists of 16 residues. The J segment lost 5 bases and the V segment lost 2 bases, leaving 8 bases of the junction unmatched. CDR3 nucleotide sequence: TGTGCCAGCAGCTTACGGGCTAGCGGGAGCTGGGAGACCCAGTACTTC. Residues: CASSLRASGSWETQYF.

The rearrangement joins TRBV29-1 to TRBJ2-2, with TRBD2 matching 7 bases. The CDR3 spans 16 residues. Germline CDR1 reads SQVTM; CDR2 reads ANQGSEA. V lost 4 bases to trimming and J lost 5 bases; unmatched junction nucleotides: 13. The CDR3 DNA follows: TGCAGCGTTGGACTTTTGGCGGGGGAAGGGACCGGGGAGCTGTTTTTT. It encodes CSVGLLAGEGTGELFF.

DNA of the CDR3: TGTGCCAGCAGTGAAACGGGAACAGATACGCAGTATTTT. Encoded protein: CASSETGTDTQYF. This chain joins TRBV6-1 and TRBJ2-3, with D perhaps TRBD2 (5 bases). This CDR3 spans 13 amino acids. Germline loops: CDR1 MNHNS, CDR2 SASEGT. V lost 2 bases and J lost 3, with 6 bases in between.

The chain couples TRBV19 to TRBJ1-5, with D tentatively TRBD1 (6 bases). Per the germline V gene, CDR1 is LNHDA and CDR2 is SQIVND (reference sequence). The CDR3 extends over 15 amino acids. V was pared by 3 bases and J by 2 bases, with 11 bases between. CDR3 residues: CASSMFRGGNQPQHF. The CDR3 DNA reads TGTGCCAGTAGTATGTTCAGGGGCGGCAATCAGCCCCAGCATTTT.

This chain joins TRBV21-1 and TRBJ2-7; the table's D call of TRBD2 was not tested on the DNA. TRBV21-1 is assigned pseudogene status. This CDR3 spans 18 amino acids. This CDR3 reads CASFGTSGSELFSYEQYF. The CDR3 DNA reads TGTGCCAGCTTCGGGACTAGCGGGAGCGAATTATTCTCCTACGAGCAGTACTTC.

The CDR3 nucleotides read TGTGCCAGCAGCATACAGGGGATGCTAAATTCACCCCTCCACTTT. Protein: CASSIQGMLNSPLHF. The J gene is TRBJ1-6, the V gene TRBV28, with TRBD1 identical over 7 bases. V was clipped by 6 bases and J by 7 bases; unmatched bases: 9. CDR3 length: 15 residues. Germline V gives CDR1 MDHEN, CDR2 SYDVKM.

This chain joins TRBV5-6 and TRBJ1-1, with 7 nucleotides matching TRBD1. CDR1 SGHDT and CDR2 YYEEEE come from the germline V gene. The CDR3 is 13 amino acids. J lost 7 bases, V lost 1 base, and 4 bases had no gene match. The CDR3 DNA is TGTGCCAGCAGCTTGACCCAGGGGGGTGAAGCTTTCTTT. Protein product: CASSLTQGGEAFF.

The chain employs TRBV12-3 or TRBV12-4 and TRBJ1-2; D is perhaps TRBD1 (6 bases). CDR3 length: 12 amino acids. V lost 6 bases, J lost 8 bases, and 13 bases lay in between. The CDR3 coding sequence is TGTGCCAGCAGCTCCACAGGGTCCGGCTACACCTTC. Amino acid sequence: CASSSTGSGYTF.

The J gene is TRBJ1-1, the V gene TRBV19, with 8 bases aligning to TRBD1. CDR1 and CDR2 from the germline V gene are LNHDA and SQIVND (reference sequence). This CDR3 is built from 14 residues. V dropped 4 bases and J dropped 0; count of bases not matched to a gene: 1. The CDR3 loop reads CASSRQGLNTEAFF. The CDR3 DNA follows: TGTGCCAGTAGTAGACAGGGGCTGAACACTGAAGCTTTCTTT.